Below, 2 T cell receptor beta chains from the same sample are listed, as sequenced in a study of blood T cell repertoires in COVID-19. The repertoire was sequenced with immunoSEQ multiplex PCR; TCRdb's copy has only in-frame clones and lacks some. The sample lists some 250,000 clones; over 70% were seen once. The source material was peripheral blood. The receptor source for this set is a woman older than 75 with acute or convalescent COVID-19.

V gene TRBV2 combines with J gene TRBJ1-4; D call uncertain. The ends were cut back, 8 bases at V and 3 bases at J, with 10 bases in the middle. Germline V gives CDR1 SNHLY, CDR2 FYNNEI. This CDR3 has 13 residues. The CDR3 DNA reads TGTGCCAGCTCCCTCGGGGCTAATGAAAAACTGTTTTTT. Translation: CASSLGANEKLFF.

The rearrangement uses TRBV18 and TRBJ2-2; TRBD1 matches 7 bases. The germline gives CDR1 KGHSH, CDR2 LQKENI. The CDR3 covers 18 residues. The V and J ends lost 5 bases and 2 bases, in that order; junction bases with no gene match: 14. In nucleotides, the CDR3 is TGTGCCAGCTCATTCTTGCGACCGGGACAGTTAAACACCGGGGAGCTGTTTTTT. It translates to CASSFLRPGQLNTGELFF.